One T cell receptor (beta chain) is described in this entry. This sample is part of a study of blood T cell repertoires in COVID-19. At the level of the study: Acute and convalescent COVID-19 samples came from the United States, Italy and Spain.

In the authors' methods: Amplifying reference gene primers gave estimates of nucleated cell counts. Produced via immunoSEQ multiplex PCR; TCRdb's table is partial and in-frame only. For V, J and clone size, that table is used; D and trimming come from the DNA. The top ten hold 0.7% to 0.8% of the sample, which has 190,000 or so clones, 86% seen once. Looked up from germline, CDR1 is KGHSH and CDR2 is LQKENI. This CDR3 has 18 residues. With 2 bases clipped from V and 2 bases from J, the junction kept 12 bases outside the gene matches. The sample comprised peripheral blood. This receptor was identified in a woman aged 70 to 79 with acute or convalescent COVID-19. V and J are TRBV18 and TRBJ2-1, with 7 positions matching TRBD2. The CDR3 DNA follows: TGTGCCAGCTCACCAAGGAGTGGCAGCGGGACGACCTACAATGAGCAGTTCTTC. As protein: CASSPRSGSGTTYNEQFF. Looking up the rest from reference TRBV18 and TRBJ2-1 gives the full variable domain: NAGVMQNPRHLVRRRGQEARLRCSPMKGHSHVYWYRQLPEEGLKFMVYLQKENIIDESGMPKERFSAEFPKEGPSILRIQQVVRGDSAAYFCASSPRSGSGTTYNEQFFGPGTRLTVL.